The 21 T cell receptor beta chains below come from one sample, sequenced in a study of CD8 T cells in ankylosing spondylitis. No antigen has been assigned to these receptors. MiXCR, applied by TCRdb to the 5' RACE reads, yields one record per CDR3 protein. This table has 330,000 or so distinct CDR3 sequences, 6.5% to 10% appearing once. Study-wide results and limits: Made up of 7 to 9 highly homologous variants, a TCR beta motif appeared characteristic of ankylosing spondylitis blood.

The specimen sequenced was blood, either unsorted or a sorted T cell fraction (not recorded which). The receptors shown here come from a male donor with ankylosing spondylitis.

This clonotype was observed a few times. This chain links TRBV29-1 with TRBJ2-1; unclear D gene. There are 14 residues in the CDR3. V lost 4 bases, J lost 2 bases, and 12 bases lay in between. In germline, CDR1 is SQVTM, CDR2 ANQGSEA. The CDR3 reads CSVGIDTPYNEQFF. CDR3 nucleotide sequence: TGCAGCGTTGGGATAGACACCCCCTACAATGAGCAGTTCTTC.

This clonotype came up a few times. The chain recombines TRBV20-1 with TRBJ2-5; maybe TRBD2 (6 bases). V was clipped by 2 bases and J by 6 bases, with 16 bases between them. The CDR3 extends over 14 amino acids. CDR1 is DFQATT and CDR2 is SNEGSKA in the germline V gene (reference sequence). The CDR3, as DNA: TGCAGTGCTAGACCGGGACTGGACCGGAAGACCCAGTACTTC. Translation: CSARPGLDRKTQYF.

This clonotype has only a few counts. J is TRBJ2-3 and V is TRBV12-3 or TRBV12-4; D not resolved. The CDR3 covers 17 residues. Trimming took off 0 bases at V and 0 bases at J, with 13 bases between the two ends. The CDR3 sequence is CASSLAQFSTSTDTQYF. The CDR3, as DNA: TGTGCCAGCAGTTTAGCGCAATTCTCCACGAGCACAGATACGCAGTATTTT.

This clonotype occurred many times. The chain is built from TRBV12-3 or TRBV12-4 and TRBJ1-2; 10 bases are a match to TRBD1. CDR3 length: 14 amino acids. The V segment lost 8 bases and the J segment 5 bases; nucleotides outside the gene matches: 8. CDR3 nucleotides: TGTGCCAGCGCACGACAGGGGGCTATTTATGGCTACACCTTC. This gives the protein CASARQGAIYGYTF.

This clonotype was counted a few times. The chain couples TRBV3-1 to TRBJ2-2; 8 bases line up with TRBD2. The V and J ends lost 7 bases and 5 bases, in that order; junction bases with no gene match: 9. Germline V lookup: CDR1 LGHDT, CDR2 YNNKEL (reference sequence). The CDR3 spans 15 residues. CDR3 DNA sequence: TGTGCCAGCACCCCGGGACTAGGGGTGACCGGGGAGCTGTTTTTT. Its protein is CASTPGLGVTGELFF.

V and J are TRBV5-4 and TRBJ2-1; 7 nucleotides match TRBD2. The CDR3 length is 17 residues. Germline V CDR1 and CDR2: SGHNT, YYREEE (reference sequence). The ends lost 0 bases at V and 3 bases at J; junction bases unmatched: 9. The CDR3 nucleotides read TGTGCCAGCAGCTTGGCGGGGGGACTGAGCCTCTACAATGAGCAGTTCTTC. Its translation: CASSLAGGLSLYNEQFF.

This clonotype occurred many times. This sequence joins TRBV7-3 and TRBJ2-1; 8 nucleotides match TRBD1. The CDR3 is 15 residues long. The ends lost 2 bases at V and 4 bases at J; junction bases unmatched: 4. Germline V gives CDR1 SGHTA, CDR2 FQGTGA. CDR3 loop: CASSLDRGSYNEQFF. The CDR3 DNA sequence: TGTGCCAGCAGCTTAGACAGGGGTTCGTACAATGAGCAGTTCTTC. Using reference TRBV7-3 and TRBJ2-1 for the parts outside the CDR3, the full variable domain is GAGVSQTPSNKVTEKGKYVELRCDPISGHTALYWYRQSLGQGPEFLIYFQGTGAADDSGLPNDRFFAVRPEGSVSTLKIQRTERGDSAVYLCASSLDRGSYNEQFFGPGTRLTVL.

This clonotype was observed a few times. V usage is TRBV5-1 and J usage is TRBJ2-1; weak D call: TRBD2 (6 bases). V lost 0 bases to trimming and J lost 0 bases, with 10 bases between them. The germline CDR1 and CDR2 sequences are SGHRS and YFSETQ. There are 16 residues in the CDR3. This chain's CDR3 is CASSLVVAVSYNEQFF. The CDR3, as DNA: TGCGCCAGCAGCTTGGTGGTAGCGGTCTCCTACAATGAGCAGTTCTTC.

The chain joins TRBV7-2 to TRBJ2-7, with D perhaps assigned TRBD1 or TRBD2 (5 bases each). The CDR3 totals 15 residues. Deletions cut 5 bases from V and 3 bases from J, with 17 bases between. Germline V gives CDR1 SGHTA, CDR2 FQGNSA. This CDR3 reads CASSAVGTDRYEQYF. The CDR3 region has the DNA TGTGCCAGCAGCGCCGTCGGGACGGATCGCTACGAGCAGTACTTC. Together with reference TRBV7-2 and TRBJ2-7, the CDR3 gives the full variable domain: GAGVSQSPSNKVTEKGKDVELRCDPISGHTALYWYRQSLGQGLEFLIYFQGNSAPDKSGLPSDRFSAERTGGSVSTLTIQRTQQEDSAVYLCASSAVGTDRYEQYFGPGTRLTVT.

The chain is built from TRBV27 and TRBJ2-6; no reliable D call. This CDR3 contains 18 residues. Trimming removed 6 bases at V and 0 bases at J, with 18 bases between. Germline V gene lookup returns CDR1 MNHEY and CDR2 SMNVEV (reference sequence). CDR3 sequence: CASSPRQTRFSGANVLTF. Here the CDR3 DNA reads TGTGCCAGCAGCCCACGGCAGACCAGATTCTCTGGGGCCAACGTCCTGACTTTC.

CDR3 coding DNA: TGCGCCAGCAGAAAGGGCGACCCAGATACGCAGTATTTT. As protein: CASRKGDPDTQYF. The chain is built from TRBV5-1 and TRBJ2-3; no firm D call. Looked up from germline, CDR1 is SGHRS and CDR2 is YFSETQ. This CDR3 is 13 amino acids long. V was pared by 5 bases and J by 4 bases, with 11 bases between. Supplemented by reference TRBV5-1 and TRBJ2-3, the full variable domain reads KAGVTQTPRYLIKTRGQQVTLSCSPISGHRSVSWYQQTPGQGLQFLFEYFSETQRNKGNFPGRFSGRQFSNSRSEMNVSTLELGDSALYLCASRKGDPDTQYFGPGTRLTVL.

This clonotype was detected many times. The chain is built from TRBV27 and TRBJ1-1; 10 nucleotides line up with TRBD1. This CDR3 contains 18 residues. Per germline, CDR1 MNHEY and CDR2 SMNVEV (reference sequence). J gave up 0 bases and V 4 bases, and 11 bases lay outside the gene matches. The CDR3 region has the DNA TGTGCCAGCAGTTACCCCCCGGGGACAGGGGTCATGAACACTGAAGCTTTCTTT. Translated, it gives CASSYPPGTGVMNTEAFF.

This chain uses TRBV5-1 with TRBJ2-5, with TRBD1 as a possible D gene (5 bases). The CDR3 has 15 amino acids. V shed 4 bases and J shed 3 bases, with 16 bases lying between them. Per the germline V gene, CDR1 is SGHRS and CDR2 is YFSETQ. The CDR3 DNA follows: TGCGCCAGCAGCCTGGCAGGGCAATCAGAAGAGACCCAGTACTTC. Translated, it gives CASSLAGQSEETQYF.

The chain recombines TRBV30 with TRBJ1-5, with D unresolved. This CDR3 spans 14 amino acids. Trimming stripped 4 bases from V and 4 bases from J, with 14 bases between. Germline assignment: CDR1 GTSNPN and CDR2 SVGIG (reference sequence). Here the CDR3 reads CAWNKLGRNQPQHF. CDR3 DNA: TGTGCCTGGAATAAGTTAGGACGAAATCAGCCCCAGCATTTT.

The chain combines TRBV12-3 or TRBV12-4 with TRBJ2-1; a possible D gene is TRBD2 (6 bases). The CDR3 totals 16 residues. Trimming removed 7 bases at V and 1 base at J, with 17 bases between. The CDR3, as DNA: TGTGCCAGCACTCAATCGACTAGTGGGTCCTACAATGAGCAGTTCTTC. Amino acids: CASTQSTSGSYNEQFF.

This clonotype was found many times. The chain carries TRBV5-6 and TRBJ2-1; the D call may be TRBD1 or TRBD2 (5 bases each). Trimming removed 2 bases from V and 7 bases from J, with 19 bases in between. Germline CDR1 reads SGHDT; CDR2 reads YYEEEE. This CDR3 has 16 residues. CDR3 protein: CASSLPLGATGNEQFF. CDR3 bases: TGTGCCAGCAGCTTACCACTCGGGGCTACGGGGAATGAGCAGTTCTTC.

The table lists this clonotype with many counts. The V gene is TRBV12-3 or TRBV12-4, the J gene TRBJ1-4; D may be TRBD1 (5 bases). The ends were cut back, 5 bases at V and 8 bases at J, with 18 bases in the middle. The CDR3 is 15 amino acids. Here the CDR3 reads CASSNREAGGEKLFF. The CDR3 region has the DNA TGTGCCAGCAGTAACCGGGAAGCTGGGGGAGAAAAACTGTTTTTT.

This clonotype was seen repeatedly, ten times or more. This chain links TRBV5-1 with TRBJ2-2; 7 bases align to TRBD2. The J segment lost 3 bases and the V segment lost 6 bases, leaving 11 bases of the junction unmatched. The CDR3 is 16 amino acids. The germline CDR1 and CDR2 sequences are SGHRS and YFSETQ. The CDR3 protein is CASKIAGRRDTGELFF. The CDR3 region has the DNA TGCGCCAGCAAGATCGCCGGGAGGAGGGACACCGGGGAGCTGTTTTTT.

This clonotype was picked up a small number of times. The chain combines TRBV18 with TRBJ2-7; D possibly corresponds to TRBD1 (5 bases). The germline gives CDR1 KGHSH, CDR2 LQKENI. Trimming removed 4 bases at V and 7 bases at J, with 14 bases between. This CDR3 is built from 13 residues. CDR3 sequence (DNA): TGTGCCAGCTCACGATCAGGGTCCCTTGAGCAGTACTTC. Its protein product is CASSRSGSLEQYF.

This clonotype was seen more than once but under ten times. The chain recombines TRBV5-1 with TRBJ2-3, with 8 bases aligning to TRBD2. The CDR3 extends over 13 amino acids. Germline trimming cut 2 bases from V and 9 bases from J; bases unmatched to any gene: 5. Germline CDR1 is SGHRS and CDR2 is YFSETQ. The DNA for the CDR3 is TGCGCCAGCAGCTTAACAACTAGCGGAACGCAGTATTTT. Translated, it gives CASSLTTSGTQYF.

This chain uses TRBV24-1 with TRBJ2-2; D remains ambiguous. Germline V gives CDR1 KGHDR, CDR2 SFDVKD. Trimming removed 5 bases at V and 2 bases at J, with 8 bases between. The CDR3 runs to 14 residues. The CDR3 loop reads CATSVGRNTGELFF. As DNA, the CDR3 is TGTGCCACCAGTGTAGGCAGAAACACCGGGGAGCTGTTTTTT.